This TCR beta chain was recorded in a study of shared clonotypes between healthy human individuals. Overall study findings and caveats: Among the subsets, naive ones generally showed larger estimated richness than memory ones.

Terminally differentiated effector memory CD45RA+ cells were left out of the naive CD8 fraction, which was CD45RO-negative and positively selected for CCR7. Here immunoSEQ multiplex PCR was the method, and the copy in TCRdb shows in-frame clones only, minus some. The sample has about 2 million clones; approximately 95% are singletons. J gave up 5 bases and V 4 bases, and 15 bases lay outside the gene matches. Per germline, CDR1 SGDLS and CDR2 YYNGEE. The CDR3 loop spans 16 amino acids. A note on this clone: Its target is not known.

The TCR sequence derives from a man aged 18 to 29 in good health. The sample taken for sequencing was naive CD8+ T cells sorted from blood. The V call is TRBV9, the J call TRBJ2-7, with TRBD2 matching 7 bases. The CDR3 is CASSSEGRDGSHEQYF. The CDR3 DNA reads TGTGCCAGCAGCTCCGAGGGGAGGGACGGTTCCCACGAGCAGTACTTC.